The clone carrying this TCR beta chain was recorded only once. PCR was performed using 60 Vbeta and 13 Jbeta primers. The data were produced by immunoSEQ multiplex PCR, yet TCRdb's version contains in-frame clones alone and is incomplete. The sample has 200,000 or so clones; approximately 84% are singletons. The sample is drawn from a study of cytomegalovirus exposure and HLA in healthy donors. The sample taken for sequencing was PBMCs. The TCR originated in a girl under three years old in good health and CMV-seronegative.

CDR3 sequence: CASRTGGLLNTEAFF. CDR3 nucleotide sequence: TGCGCCAGCAGGACAGGGGGCTTACTGAACACTGAAGCTTTCTTT. The J gene is TRBJ1-1, the V gene TRBV5-1, with 10 bases that match TRBD1. The J segment lost 0 bases and the V segment lost 5 bases, leaving 4 bases of the junction unmatched. Looked up from germline, CDR1 is SGHRS and CDR2 is YFSETQ. The CDR3 runs to 15 residues.